This T cell receptor (beta chain) originates from a study of blood T cell repertoires in COVID-19. The overall study: The study drew acute and convalescent COVID-19 samples from the United States, Italy and Spain.

This CDR3 region has 13 residues. V gave up 7 bases and J gave up 5 bases, with 11 bases separating them. In terms of age and location, participants ranged from about 18 to 89 years and lived in about two dozen US areas. Cohorts were determined from participant-reported clinical history. Some clones are missing from TCRdb's copy, which holds only in-frame ones; the method was immunoSEQ multiplex PCR. The data show a few hundred thousand clones, with approximately 90% seen just once and 1.2% held by the top ten. V and J are TRBV12-3 or TRBV12-4 and TRBJ1-4, with TRBD1 as a possible D gene (6 bases). Sequenced sample: PBMCs or T cells enriched from blood (not recorded which). The TCR sequence derives from a human donor in a cohort exposed to, infected with or recovered from COVID-19 (not recorded which). The donor label of this sample is uncertain. Here the CDR3 reads CASTRTVNEKLFF. DNA of the CDR3: TGTGCCAGCACGCGGACAGTGAATGAAAAACTGTTTTTT.